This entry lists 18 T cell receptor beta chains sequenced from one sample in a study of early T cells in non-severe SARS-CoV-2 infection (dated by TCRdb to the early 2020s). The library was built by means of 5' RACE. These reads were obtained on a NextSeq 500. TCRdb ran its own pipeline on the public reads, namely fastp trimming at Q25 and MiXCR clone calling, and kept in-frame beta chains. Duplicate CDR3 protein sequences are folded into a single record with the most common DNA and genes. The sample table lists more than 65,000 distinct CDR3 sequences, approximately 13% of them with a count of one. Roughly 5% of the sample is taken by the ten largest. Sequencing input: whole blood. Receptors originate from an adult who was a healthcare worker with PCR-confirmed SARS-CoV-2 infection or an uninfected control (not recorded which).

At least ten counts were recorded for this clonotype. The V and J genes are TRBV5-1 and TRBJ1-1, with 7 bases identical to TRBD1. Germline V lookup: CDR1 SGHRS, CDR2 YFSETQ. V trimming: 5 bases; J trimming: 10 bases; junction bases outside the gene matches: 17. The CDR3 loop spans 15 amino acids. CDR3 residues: CASSSNPGGTVTAFF. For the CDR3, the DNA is TGCGCCAGCAGTTCTAACCCCGGCGGGACAGTCACAGCTTTCTTT.

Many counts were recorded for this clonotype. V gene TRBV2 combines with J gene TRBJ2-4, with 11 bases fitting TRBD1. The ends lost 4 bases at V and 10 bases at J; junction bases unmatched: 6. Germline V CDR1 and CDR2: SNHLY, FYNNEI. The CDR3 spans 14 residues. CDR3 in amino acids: CASSGTGGAPIQYF. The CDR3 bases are TGTGCCAGCAGTGGGACAGGGGGCGCTCCGATTCAGTACTTC.

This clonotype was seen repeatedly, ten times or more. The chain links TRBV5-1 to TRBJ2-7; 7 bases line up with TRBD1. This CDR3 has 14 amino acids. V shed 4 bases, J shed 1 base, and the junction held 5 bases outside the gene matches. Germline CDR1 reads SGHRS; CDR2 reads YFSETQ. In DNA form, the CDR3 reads TGCGCCAGCAGCCAAGACAGGGTATCCTACGAGCAGTACTTC. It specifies CASSQDRVSYEQYF.

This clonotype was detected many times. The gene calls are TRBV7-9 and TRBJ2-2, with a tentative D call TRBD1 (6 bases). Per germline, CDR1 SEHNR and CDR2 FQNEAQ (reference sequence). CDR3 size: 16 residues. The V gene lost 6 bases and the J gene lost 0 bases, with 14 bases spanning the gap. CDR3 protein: CASRSPGAANTGELFF. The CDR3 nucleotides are TGTGCCAGCAGGAGTCCAGGGGCAGCGAACACCGGGGAGCTGTTTTTT.

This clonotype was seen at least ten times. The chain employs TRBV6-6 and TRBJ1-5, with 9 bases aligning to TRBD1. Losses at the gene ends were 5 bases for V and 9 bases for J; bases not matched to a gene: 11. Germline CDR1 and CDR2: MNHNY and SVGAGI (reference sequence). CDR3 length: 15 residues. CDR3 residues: CASSPGTGRMRPQHF. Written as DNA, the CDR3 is TGTGCCAGCAGTCCCGGGACAGGGCGCATGCGGCCCCAGCATTTT.

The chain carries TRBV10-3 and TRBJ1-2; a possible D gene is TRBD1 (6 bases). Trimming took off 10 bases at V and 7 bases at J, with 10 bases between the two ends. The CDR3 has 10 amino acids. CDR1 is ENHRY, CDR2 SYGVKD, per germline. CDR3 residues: CATWDTGYTF. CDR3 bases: TGTGCCACGTGGGACACTGGCTACACCTTC.

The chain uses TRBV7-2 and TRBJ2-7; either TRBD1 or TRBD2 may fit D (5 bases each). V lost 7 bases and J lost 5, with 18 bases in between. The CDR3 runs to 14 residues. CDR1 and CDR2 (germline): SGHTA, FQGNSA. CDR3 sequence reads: CASIPRWGYNEQYF. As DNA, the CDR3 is TGTGCCAGCATCCCACGGTGGGGGTACAACGAGCAGTACTTC.

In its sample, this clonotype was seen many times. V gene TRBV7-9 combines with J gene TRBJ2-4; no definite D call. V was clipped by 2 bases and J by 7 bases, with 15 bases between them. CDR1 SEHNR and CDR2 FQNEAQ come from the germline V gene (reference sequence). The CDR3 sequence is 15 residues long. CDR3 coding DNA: TGTGCCAGCAGCTTACCGCCGAGGTGGAGTAACATTCAGTACTTC. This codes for CASSLPPRWSNIQYF.

The CDR3 region has the DNA TGTGCCAGCAGCCGCGACACTTACGAGCAGTACTTC. Translated: CASSRDTYEQYF. The chain combines TRBV7-9 with TRBJ2-7; D not certain. With 5 bases removed from V and 4 bases from J, the gap between germline ends came to 9 bases. This CDR3 region has 12 residues. Germline V lookup: CDR1 SEHNR, CDR2 FQNEAQ (reference sequence).

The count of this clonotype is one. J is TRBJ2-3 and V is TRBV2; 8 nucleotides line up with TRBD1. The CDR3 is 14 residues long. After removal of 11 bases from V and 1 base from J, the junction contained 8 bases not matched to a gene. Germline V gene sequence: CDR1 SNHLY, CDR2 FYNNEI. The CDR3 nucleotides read TGTGCCTACCTACAGGGGGTCGGCACAGATACGCAGTATTTT. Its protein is CAYLQGVGTDTQYF.

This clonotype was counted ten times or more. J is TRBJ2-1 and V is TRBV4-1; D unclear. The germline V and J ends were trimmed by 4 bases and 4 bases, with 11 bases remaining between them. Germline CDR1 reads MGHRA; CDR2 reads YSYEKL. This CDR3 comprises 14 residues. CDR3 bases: TGCGCCAGCAGCCTCCGGGCGACGTACAATGAGCAGTTCTTC. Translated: CASSLRATYNEQFF.

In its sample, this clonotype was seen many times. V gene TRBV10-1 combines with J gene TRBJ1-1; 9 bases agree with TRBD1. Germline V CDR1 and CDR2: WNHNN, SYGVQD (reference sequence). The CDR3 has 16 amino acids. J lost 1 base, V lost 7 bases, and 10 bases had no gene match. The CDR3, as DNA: TGCGCCAGCAAAATCCTACGACAGGGGGAGAACACTGAAGCTTTCTTT. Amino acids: CASKILRQGENTEAFF.

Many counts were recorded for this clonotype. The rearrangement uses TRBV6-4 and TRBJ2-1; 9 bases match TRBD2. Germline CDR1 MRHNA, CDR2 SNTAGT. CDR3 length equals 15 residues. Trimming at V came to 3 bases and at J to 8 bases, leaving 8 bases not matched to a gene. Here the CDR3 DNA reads TGTGCCAGCAGTGATATTGCGGGAGGGCCCGATGAGCAGTTCTTC. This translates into CASSDIAGGPDEQFF.

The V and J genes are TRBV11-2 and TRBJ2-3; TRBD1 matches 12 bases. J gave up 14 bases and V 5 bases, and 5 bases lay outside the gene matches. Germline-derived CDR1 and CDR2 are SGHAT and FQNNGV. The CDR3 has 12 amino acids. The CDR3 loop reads CASSQGTGGGYF. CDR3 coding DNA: TGTGCCAGCAGCCAGGGGACAGGGGGCGGGTATTTT.

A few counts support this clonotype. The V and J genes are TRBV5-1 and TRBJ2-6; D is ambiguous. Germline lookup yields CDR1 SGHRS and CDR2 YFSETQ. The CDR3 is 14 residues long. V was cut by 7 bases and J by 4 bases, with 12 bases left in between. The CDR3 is CASGQGFGANVLTF. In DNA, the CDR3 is TGCGCCAGCGGGCAAGGTTTCGGGGCCAACGTCCTGACTTTC.

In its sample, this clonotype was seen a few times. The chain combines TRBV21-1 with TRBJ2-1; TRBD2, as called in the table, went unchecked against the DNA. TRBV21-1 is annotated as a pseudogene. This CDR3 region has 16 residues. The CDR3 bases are TGTGCCAGCAGCACCCCATGGGCGGGAGGGCGCCATGAGCAGTTCTTC. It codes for CASSTPWAGGRHEQFF.

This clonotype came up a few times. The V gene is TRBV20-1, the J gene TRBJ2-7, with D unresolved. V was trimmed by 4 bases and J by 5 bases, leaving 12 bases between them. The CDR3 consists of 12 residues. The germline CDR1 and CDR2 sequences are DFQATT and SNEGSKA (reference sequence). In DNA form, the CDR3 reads TGCAGTGCTACCCGGGCGGCCCACGAGCAGTACTTC. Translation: CSATRAAHEQYF.

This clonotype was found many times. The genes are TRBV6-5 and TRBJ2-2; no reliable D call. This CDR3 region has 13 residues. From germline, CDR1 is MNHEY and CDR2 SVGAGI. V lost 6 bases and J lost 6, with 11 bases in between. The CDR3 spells CASRVSLAGELFF. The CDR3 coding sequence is TGTGCCAGCAGGGTGTCCCTGGCCGGGGAGCTGTTTTTT.